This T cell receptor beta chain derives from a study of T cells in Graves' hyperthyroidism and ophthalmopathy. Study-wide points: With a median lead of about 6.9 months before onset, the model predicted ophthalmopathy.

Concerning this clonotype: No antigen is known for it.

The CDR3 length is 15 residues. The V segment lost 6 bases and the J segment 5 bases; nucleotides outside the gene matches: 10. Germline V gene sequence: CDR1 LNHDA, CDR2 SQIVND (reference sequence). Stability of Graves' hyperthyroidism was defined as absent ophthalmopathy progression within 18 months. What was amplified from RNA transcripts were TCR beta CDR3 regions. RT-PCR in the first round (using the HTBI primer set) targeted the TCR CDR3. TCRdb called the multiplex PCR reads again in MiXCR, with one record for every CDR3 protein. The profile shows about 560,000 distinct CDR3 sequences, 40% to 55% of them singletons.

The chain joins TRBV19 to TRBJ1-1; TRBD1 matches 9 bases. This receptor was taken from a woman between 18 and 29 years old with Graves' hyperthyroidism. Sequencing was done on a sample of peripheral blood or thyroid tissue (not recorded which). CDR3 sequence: CASSSPGQGWTEAFF. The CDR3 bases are TGTGCCAGTAGCTCACCGGGACAGGGATGGACTGAAGCTTTCTTT.